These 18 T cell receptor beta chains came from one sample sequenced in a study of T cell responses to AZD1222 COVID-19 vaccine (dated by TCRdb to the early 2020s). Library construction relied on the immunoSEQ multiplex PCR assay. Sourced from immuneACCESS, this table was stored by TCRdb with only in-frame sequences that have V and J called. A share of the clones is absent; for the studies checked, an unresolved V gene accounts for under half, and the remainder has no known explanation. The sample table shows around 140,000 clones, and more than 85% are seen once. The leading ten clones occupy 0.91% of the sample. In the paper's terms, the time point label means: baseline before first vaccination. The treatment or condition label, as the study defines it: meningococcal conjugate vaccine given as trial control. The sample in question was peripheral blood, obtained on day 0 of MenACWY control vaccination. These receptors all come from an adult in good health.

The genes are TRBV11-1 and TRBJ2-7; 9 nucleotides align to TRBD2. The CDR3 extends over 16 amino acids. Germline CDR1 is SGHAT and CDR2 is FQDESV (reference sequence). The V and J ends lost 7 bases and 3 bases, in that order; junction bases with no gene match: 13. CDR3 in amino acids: CASTQQGSGRIYEQYF. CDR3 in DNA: TGTGCCAGCACTCAGCAGGGAAGCGGGAGGATCTACGAGCAGTACTTC. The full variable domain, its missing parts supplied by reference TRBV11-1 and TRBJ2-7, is EAEVAQSPRYKITEKSQAVAFWCDPISGHATLYWYRQILGQGPELLVQFQDESVVDDSQLPKDRFSAERLKGVDSTLKIQPAELGDSAMYLCASTQQGSGRIYEQYFGPGTRLTVT.

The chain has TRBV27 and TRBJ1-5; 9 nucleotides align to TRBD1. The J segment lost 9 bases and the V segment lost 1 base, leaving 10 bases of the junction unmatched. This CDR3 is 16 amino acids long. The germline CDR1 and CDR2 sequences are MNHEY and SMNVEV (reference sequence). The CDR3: CASSLFSGQGGGPQHF. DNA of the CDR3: TGTGCCAGCAGTTTATTCTCGGGACAGGGAGGGGGGCCCCAGCATTTT.

CDR3 in DNA: TGTGCCAGTAGTCTAGGACCAGGAACTGAAGCTTTCTTT. Its translation is CASSLGPGTEAFF. The rearrangement joins TRBV19 to TRBJ1-1; D unresolved. With 5 bases removed from V and 5 bases from J, the gap between germline ends came to 12 bases. CDR3 size: 13 residues. From germline, CDR1 is LNHDA and CDR2 SQIVND (reference sequence).

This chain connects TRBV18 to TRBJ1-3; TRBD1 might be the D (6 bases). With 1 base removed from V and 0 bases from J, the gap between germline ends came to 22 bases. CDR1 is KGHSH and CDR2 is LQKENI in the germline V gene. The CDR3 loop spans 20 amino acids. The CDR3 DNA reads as TGTGCCAGCTCACCACGTAGTCTTGTGGACAGAAACATCTCTGGAAACACCATATATTTT. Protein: CASSPRSLVDRNISGNTIYF.

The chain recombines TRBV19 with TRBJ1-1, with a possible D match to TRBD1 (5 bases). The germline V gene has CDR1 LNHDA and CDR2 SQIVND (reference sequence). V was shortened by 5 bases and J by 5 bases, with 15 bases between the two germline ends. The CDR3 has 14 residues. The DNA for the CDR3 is TGTGCCAGTAGTGGCTCAGGGAGACGGACTGAAGCTTTCTTT. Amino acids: CASSGSGRRTEAFF. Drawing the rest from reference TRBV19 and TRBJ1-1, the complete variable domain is DGGITQSPKYLFRKEGQNVTLSCEQNLNHDAMYWYRQDPGQGLRLIYYSQIVNDFQKGDIAEGYSVSREKKESFPLTVTSAQKNPTAFYLCASSGSGRRTEAFFGQGTRLTVV.

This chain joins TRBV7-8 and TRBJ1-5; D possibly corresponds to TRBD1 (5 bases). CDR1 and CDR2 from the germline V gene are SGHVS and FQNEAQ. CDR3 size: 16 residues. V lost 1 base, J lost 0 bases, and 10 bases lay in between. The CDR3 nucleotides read TGTGCCAGCAGCTTAGACAGGCTTTATAGCAATCAGCCCCAGCATTTT. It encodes CASSLDRLYSNQPQHF.

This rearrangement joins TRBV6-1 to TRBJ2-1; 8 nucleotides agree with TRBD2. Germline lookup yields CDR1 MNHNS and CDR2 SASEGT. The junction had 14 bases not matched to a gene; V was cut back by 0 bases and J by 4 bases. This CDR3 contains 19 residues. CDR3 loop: CASSEALNPGLGGYNEQFF. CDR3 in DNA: TGTGCCAGCAGTGAAGCGTTGAATCCGGGACTAGGGGGATACAATGAGCAGTTCTTC.

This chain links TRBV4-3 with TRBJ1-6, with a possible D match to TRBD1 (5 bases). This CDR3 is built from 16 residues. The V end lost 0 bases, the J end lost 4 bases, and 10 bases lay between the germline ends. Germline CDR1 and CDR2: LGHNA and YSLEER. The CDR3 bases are TGCGCCAGCAGCCAAGATCAGGGCGGTTATAATTCACCCCTCCACTTT. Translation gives CASSQDQGGYNSPLHF.

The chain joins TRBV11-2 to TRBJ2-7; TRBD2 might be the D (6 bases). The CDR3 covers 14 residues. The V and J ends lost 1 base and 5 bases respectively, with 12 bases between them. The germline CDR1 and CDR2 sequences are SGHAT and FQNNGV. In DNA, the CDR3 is TGTGCCAGCAGCTTAGGCCGGGACTTGGACGAGCAGTACTTC. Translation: CASSLGRDLDEQYF. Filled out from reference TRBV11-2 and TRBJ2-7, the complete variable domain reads EAGVAQSPRYKIIEKRQSVAFWCNPISGHATLYWYQQILGQGPKLLIQFQNNGVVDDSQLPKDRFSAERLKGVDSTLKIQPAKLEDSAVYLCASSLGRDLDEQYFGPGTRLTVT.

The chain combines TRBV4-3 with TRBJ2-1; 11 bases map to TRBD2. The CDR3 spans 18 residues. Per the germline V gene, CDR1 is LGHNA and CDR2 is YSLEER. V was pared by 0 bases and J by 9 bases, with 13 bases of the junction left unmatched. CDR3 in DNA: TGCGCCAGCAGCCAAGATGCTGGTAGCCTAGCGGGGGGTCTTGAGCAGTTCTTC. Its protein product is CASSQDAGSLAGGLEQFF.

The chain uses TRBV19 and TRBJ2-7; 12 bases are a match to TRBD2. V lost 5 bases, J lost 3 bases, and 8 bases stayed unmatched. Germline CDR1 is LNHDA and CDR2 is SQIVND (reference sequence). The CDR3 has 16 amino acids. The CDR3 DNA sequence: TGTGCCAGTAGTGCAGGACTAGCGGGGTATTTCTACGAGCAGTACTTC. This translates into CASSAGLAGYFYEQYF.

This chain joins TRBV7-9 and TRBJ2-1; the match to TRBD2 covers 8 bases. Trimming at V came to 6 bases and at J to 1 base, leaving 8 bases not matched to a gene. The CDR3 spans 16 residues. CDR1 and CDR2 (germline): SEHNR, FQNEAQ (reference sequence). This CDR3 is CASSFSGTSSYNEQFF. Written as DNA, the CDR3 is TGTGCCAGCAGTTTCTCCGGGACTAGTTCCTACAATGAGCAGTTCTTC.

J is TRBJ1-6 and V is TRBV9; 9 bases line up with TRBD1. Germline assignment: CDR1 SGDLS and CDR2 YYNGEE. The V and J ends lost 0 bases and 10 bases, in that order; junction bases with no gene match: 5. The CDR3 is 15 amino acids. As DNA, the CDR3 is TGTGCCAGCAGCGTAGAGGGACAGGGTACGTCACCCCTCCACTTT. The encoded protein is CASSVEGQGTSPLHF.

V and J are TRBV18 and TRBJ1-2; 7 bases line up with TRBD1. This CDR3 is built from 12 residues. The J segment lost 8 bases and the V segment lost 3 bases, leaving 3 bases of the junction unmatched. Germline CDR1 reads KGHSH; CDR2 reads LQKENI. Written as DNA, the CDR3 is TGTGCCAGCTCACCCAGGGGGAGCGGCTACACCTTC. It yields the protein CASSPRGSGYTF.

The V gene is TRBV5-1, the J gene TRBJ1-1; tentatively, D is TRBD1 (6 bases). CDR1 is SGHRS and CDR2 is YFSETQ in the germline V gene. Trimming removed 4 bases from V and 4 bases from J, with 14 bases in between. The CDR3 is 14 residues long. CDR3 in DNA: TGCGCCAGCAGCACACAGGGCTCGGGCACTGAAGCTTTCTTT. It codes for CASSTQGSGTEAFF.

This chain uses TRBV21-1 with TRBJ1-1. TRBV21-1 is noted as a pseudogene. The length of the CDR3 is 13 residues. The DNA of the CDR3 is TGTGCCAGCAGCAAAGAGGGACTCCCCGAAGCTTTCTTT. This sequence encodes CASSKEGLPEAFF.

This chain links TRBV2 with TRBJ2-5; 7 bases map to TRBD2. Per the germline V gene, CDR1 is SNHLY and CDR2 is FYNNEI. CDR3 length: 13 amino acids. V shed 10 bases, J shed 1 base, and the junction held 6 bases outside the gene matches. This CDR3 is CATGGGFQETQYF. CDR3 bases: TGTGCCACCGGCGGGGGATTCCAAGAGACCCAGTACTTC.

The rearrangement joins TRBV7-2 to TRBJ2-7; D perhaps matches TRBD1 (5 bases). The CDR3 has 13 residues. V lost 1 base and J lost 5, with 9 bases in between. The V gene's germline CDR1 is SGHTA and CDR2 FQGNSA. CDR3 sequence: CASSLVREHEQYF. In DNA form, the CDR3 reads TGTGCCAGCAGCTTAGTCAGGGAACACGAGCAGTACTTC.